The clone carrying this TCR beta chain was recorded a few times. Its specificity is not known. This same CDR3 is encoded by further DNA sequences in the sample. CDR3 length: 13 residues. V lost 6 bases to trimming and J lost 5 bases, with 11 bases between them. Looked up from germline, CDR1 is SGHVS and CDR2 is FNYEAQ. The data were taken from a study of cytomegalovirus exposure and HLA in healthy donors. Broader study findings: The analysis excluded some indistinguishable V segments, including TRBV6-2 and TRBV6-3. In vitro checks showed that a few CMV-associated chains really do target CMV antigens. Relative to the roughly 700-donor mean, N-insertions were reportedly fewer in an Asian-associated ancestry cluster in a later analysis.

The PCR employed 60 Vbeta primers together with 13 Jbeta primers. Method: immunoSEQ multiplex PCR; TCRdb's copy keeps in-frame clones and lacks some. Found here are roughly 200,000 clones, around 73% of them singletons; the top ten hold approximately 2.5%. Sequenced input: PBMCs. The receptor was isolated from a man aged 60 to 75 in good health and CMV-seronegative. V is TRBV7-6 and J is TRBJ1-5, with D perhaps matching TRBD1 (6 bases). The CDR3 nucleotides read TGTGCCAGCAGTCCTAGACAGGATCAGCCCCAGCATTTT. This gives the protein CASSPRQDQPQHF.